The 23 T cell receptor beta chains reported below all come from one sample, sequenced in a study of blood T cell repertoires in COVID-19. Some clones are missing from TCRdb's copy, which holds only in-frame ones; the method was immunoSEQ multiplex PCR. The table has around 170,000 clones, around four fifths seen once. The sample comprised PBMCs or T cells enriched from blood (not recorded which). All receptors derive from a woman aged 50 to 60 who had recovered from COVID-19.

The sample holds a few counts of this clone. This sequence joins TRBV10-3 and TRBJ2-7, with a possible D match to TRBD1 (5 bases). With 0 bases removed from V and 6 bases from J, the gap between germline ends came to 18 bases. There are 16 residues in the CDR3. Germline loops: CDR1 ENHRY, CDR2 SYGVKD. CDR3 DNA: TGTGCCATCAGTGAGTCTTCTCGGCAGGGAATGGGCGAGCAGTACTTC. Encoded protein: CAISESSRQGMGEQYF.

This clone was recorded a few times. This CDR3 is CASSLVQTGTGELFF. The CDR3 DNA sequence: TGTGCCAGCAGCTTAGTTCAAACAGGGACCGGGGAGCTGTTTTTT. This chain connects TRBV7-8 to TRBJ2-2; possibly TRBD1 for D (6 bases). V was pared by 1 base and J by 5 bases, with 11 bases between. Germline assignment: CDR1 SGHVS and CDR2 FQNEAQ. The length of the CDR3 is 15 residues.

V is TRBV11-3 and J is TRBJ2-5, with TRBD1 matching over 8 bases. V lost 2 bases, J lost 2 bases, and 10 bases stayed unmatched. Per the germline V gene, CDR1 is SGHNT and CDR2 is YENEEA. The CDR3 runs to 17 residues. The CDR3 protein is CASSLPGYRGDQETQYF. Written as DNA, the CDR3 is TGTGCCAGCAGCTTACCCGGGTACAGGGGGGATCAAGAGACCCAGTACTTC.

V and J are TRBV2 and TRBJ1-5; 11 bases are a match to TRBD1. The V segment lost 8 bases and the J segment 4 bases; nucleotides outside the gene matches: 1. Germline V gene sequence: CDR1 SNHLY, CDR2 FYNNEI. The CDR3 sequence is 13 residues long. The chain's CDR3 is CASGTGGNQPQHF. In DNA form, the CDR3 reads TGTGCCAGCGGGACAGGGGGTAATCAGCCCCAGCATTTT.

A single count supports this clone. This chain links TRBV25-1 with TRBJ2-7; D is unclear. V lost 3 bases and J 2 bases, leaving 5 bases between the germline ends. This CDR3 is built from 12 residues. CDR1 and CDR2 from the germline V gene are MGHDK and SYGVNS. Here the CDR3 DNA reads TGTGCCAGCAGTGACCCGGCCTACGAGCAGTACTTC. Its protein product is CASSDPAYEQYF.

V gene TRBV7-2 combines with J gene TRBJ2-7; D is unresolved. CDR1 and CDR2 from the germline V gene are SGHTA and FQGNSA. The V gene lost 5 bases and the J gene lost 0 bases, with 8 bases spanning the gap. CDR3 length: 13 residues. DNA for the CDR3: TGTGCCAGCAGCATATCTTTCTCCTACGAGCAGTACTTC. Protein: CASSISFSYEQYF.

The chain links TRBV28 to TRBJ1-2; D might be TRBD1 (6 bases). Trimming shortened V by 5 bases and J by 7 bases, and 23 bases separated the two germline ends. The CDR3 has 16 residues. From germline, CDR1 is MDHEN and CDR2 SYDVKM. CDR3 nucleotide sequence: TGTGCCAGCAGTGAAGGGGGGGGTATTCTTAACCTTGGCTACACCTTC. It is translated as CASSEGGGILNLGYTF.

CDR3: CASSLGRQGTYEQYF. The CDR3 DNA reads TGTGCCAGCAGTTTAGGGAGACAGGGAACCTACGAGCAGTACTTC. The J gene is TRBJ2-7, the V gene TRBV28; 7 bases are shared with TRBD1. Germline CDR1 MDHEN, CDR2 SYDVKM. Unmatched junction bases numbered 6, after V lost 2 bases and J lost 2 bases. The CDR3 is 15 amino acids.

The V call is TRBV5-5, the J call TRBJ2-7, with 7 bases identical to TRBD1. In germline, CDR1 is SGHKS, CDR2 YYEKEE (reference sequence). This CDR3 contains 13 residues. V lost 0 bases, J lost 5 bases, and 2 bases stayed unmatched. The CDR3 protein is CASSLDRGNEQYF. The CDR3 DNA sequence: TGTGCCAGCAGCTTGGACAGGGGCAACGAGCAGTACTTC. Complete variable domain (other parts from reference TRBV5-5 and TRBJ2-7): DAGVTQSPTHLIKTRGQQVTLRCSPISGHKSVSWYQQVLGQGPQFIFQYYEKEERGRGNFPDRFSARQFPNYSSELNVNALLLGDSALYLCASSLDRGNEQYFGPGTRLTVT.

The chain couples TRBV18 to TRBJ2-3; 8 positions agree with TRBD1. Germline CDR1 KGHSH, CDR2 LQKENI. This CDR3 contains 15 residues. V trimming: 3 bases; J trimming: 6 bases; junction bases outside the gene matches: 8. The CDR3 spells CASSPSTGGRDTQYF. CDR3 coding DNA: TGTGCCAGCTCACCCTCAACAGGGGGTAGGGATACGCAGTATTTT.

The chain has TRBV9 and TRBJ2-5, with 7 nucleotides matching TRBD1. CDR1 and CDR2 (germline): SGDLS, YYNGEE. Unmatched junction bases numbered 8, after V lost 1 base and J lost 2 bases. CDR3 size: 16 residues. The CDR3: CASSVYGTVNQETQYF. CDR3 DNA: TGTGCCAGCAGCGTATATGGGACAGTGAATCAAGAGACCCAGTACTTC.

The chain joins TRBV6-1 to TRBJ2-5, with 12 bases aligning to TRBD2. Germline V CDR1 and CDR2: MNHNS, SASEGT. Trimming took 0 bases from V and 5 from J; bases not matched to a gene: 7. This CDR3 has 17 amino acids. Here the CDR3 reads CASSEALAGGRVETQYF. CDR3 DNA sequence: TGTGCCAGCAGTGAAGCACTAGCGGGGGGCCGGGTGGAGACCCAGTACTTC.

The chain recombines TRBV6-5 with TRBJ1-1; no clear D. The germline gives CDR1 MNHEY, CDR2 SVGAGI. The CDR3 spans 11 residues. Trimming pared 8 bases from V and 7 bases from J, leaving 11 bases between. The CDR3 spells CASQPGIEAFF. The DNA of the CDR3 is TGTGCCAGCCAGCCCGGGATTGAAGCTTTCTTT.

The rearrangement joins TRBV2 to TRBJ2-2; 10 bases fit TRBD1. CDR3 length equals 15 residues. The V gene end was trimmed by 5 bases and the J gene end by 6 bases; junction bases not matched to a gene: 6. Per the germline V gene, CDR1 is SNHLY and CDR2 is FYNNEI. CDR3 sequence: CASSPGTGVPGELFF. CDR3 nucleotides: TGTGCCAGCAGTCCCGGGACAGGGGTCCCCGGGGAGCTGTTTTTT.

The V gene is TRBV7-2, the J gene TRBJ2-5; D perhaps matches TRBD1 (5 bases). The CDR3 has 14 residues. V was clipped by 5 bases and J by 3 bases, with 13 bases between them. From germline, CDR1 is SGHTA and CDR2 FQGNSA. This CDR3 is CASSPQGFKETQYF. DNA for the CDR3: TGTGCCAGCAGCCCCCAGGGTTTCAAAGAGACCCAGTACTTC.

The chain employs TRBV18 and TRBJ1-2; D gene uncertain. This CDR3 has 12 amino acids. The V end was cut by 3 bases, the J end by 6 bases, with 8 bases between. Germline CDR1 and CDR2: KGHSH and LQKENI. The CDR3 loop reads CASSPTENGYTF. The CDR3 DNA reads as TGTGCCAGCTCACCTACCGAGAATGGCTACACCTTC.

The V and J genes are TRBV27 and TRBJ1-1; D gene unclear. The CDR3 is 13 amino acids. V lost 2 bases to trimming and J lost 1 base, with 5 bases between them. CDR1 is MNHEY and CDR2 is SMNVEV in the germline V gene (reference sequence). The CDR3 DNA follows: TGTGCCAGCAGTTTAACAGCGAACACTGAAGCTTTCTTT. The encoded protein is CASSLTANTEAFF.

V and J are TRBV20-1 and TRBJ2-7; possibly TRBD1 for D (5 bases). Germline lookup yields CDR1 DFQATT and CDR2 SNEGSKA (reference sequence). V shed 4 bases and J shed 7 bases, with 11 bases lying between them. CDR3 length equals 11 residues. The CDR3 sequence: CSAKGWREQYF. In DNA, the CDR3 is TGCAGTGCTAAGGGGTGGCGGGAGCAGTACTTC.

This clone was seen a few times. The chain links TRBV3-1 (or the pseudogene TRBV3-2) to TRBJ1-1, with D hard to call. V dropped 6 bases and J dropped 4 bases, with 6 bases sitting between them. The CDR3 length is 11 residues. Germline lookup yields CDR1 LGHDT and CDR2 YNNKEL (reference sequence). CDR3: CASRSPTEAFF. The CDR3, as DNA: TGTGCCAGCAGAAGCCCCACTGAAGCTTTCTTT.

The rearrangement uses TRBV27 and TRBJ2-2; 11 bases match TRBD2. Germline values: CDR1 MNHEY, CDR2 SMNVEV (reference sequence). J lost 5 bases, V lost 7 bases, and 3 bases had no gene match. The CDR3 sequence is 14 residues long. The CDR3 DNA follows: TGTGCCAGCACCCGGACTAGCGGGACCGGGGAGCTGTTTTTT. Translated, it gives CASTRTSGTGELFF.

The chain joins TRBV5-4 to TRBJ2-1; a possible D gene is TRBD1 (6 bases). Germline values: CDR1 SGHNT, CDR2 YYREEE (reference sequence). Trimming left V 6 bases short and J 10 bases short, with 11 bases between. This CDR3 comprises 11 residues. This CDR3 reads CASKGVSEQFF. CDR3 in DNA: TGTGCCAGCAAGGGGGTCTCCGAGCAGTTCTTC.

In DNA, the CDR3 is TGTGCCAGCTCCCCGCGGGAGGGACCCTACAATGAGCAGTTCTTC. It specifies CASSPREGPYNEQFF. This chain links TRBV18 with TRBJ2-1; 9 bases match TRBD2. The CDR3 runs to 15 residues. Germline lookup yields CDR1 KGHSH and CDR2 LQKENI. V trimming: 6 bases; J trimming: 2 bases; junction bases outside the gene matches: 5.

The chain has TRBV19 and TRBJ1-4; 7 nucleotides line up with TRBD1. This CDR3 is 16 amino acids long. The V gene's germline CDR1 is LNHDA and CDR2 SQIVND (reference sequence). Losses at the gene ends were 6 bases for V and 6 bases for J; bases not matched to a gene: 13. The CDR3 loop reads CASSTYGTDVDEKLFF. The CDR3 coding sequence is TGTGCCAGTAGCACTTACGGGACAGACGTTGATGAAAAACTGTTTTTT.